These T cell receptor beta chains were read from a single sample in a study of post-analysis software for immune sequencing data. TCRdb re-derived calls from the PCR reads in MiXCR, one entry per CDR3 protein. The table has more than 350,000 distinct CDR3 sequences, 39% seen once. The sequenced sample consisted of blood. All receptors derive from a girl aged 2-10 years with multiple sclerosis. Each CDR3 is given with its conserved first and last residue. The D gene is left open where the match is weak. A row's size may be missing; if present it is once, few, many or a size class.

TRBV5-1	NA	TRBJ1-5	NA	CASSLGGGDQPQHF	TGCGCCAGCAGCTTGGGCGGAGGAGATCAGCCCCAGCATTTT
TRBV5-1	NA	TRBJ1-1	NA	CASKTGRGITEAFF	TGCGCCAGCAAAACCGGGCGGGGAATCACCGAAGCTTTCTTT
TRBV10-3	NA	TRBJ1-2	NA	CATGETVMRGILRSNYGYTF	TGTGCCACGGGAGAGACCGTGATGCGGGGGATCCTTCGCTCTAACTATGGCTACACCTTC
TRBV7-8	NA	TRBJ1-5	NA	CASSLIPLYSNQPQHF	TGTGCCAGCAGCTTAATCCCACTTTATAGCAATCAGCCCCAGCATTTT
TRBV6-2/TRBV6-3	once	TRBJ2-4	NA	CAGSYGGIQYF	TGTGCCGGCAGTTACGGGGGAATTCAGTACTTC
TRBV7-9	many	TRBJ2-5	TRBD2	CASSLVVAGQETQYF	TGTGCCAGCAGCTTAGTCGTAGCGGGGCAAGAGACCCAGTACTTC
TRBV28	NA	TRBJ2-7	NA	CATSSTVYEQYF	TGTGCCACCTCGAGCACCGTCTACGAGCAGTACTTC
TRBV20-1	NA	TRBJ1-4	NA	CSVTGGNEKLFF	TGCAGTGTTACAGGCGGCAATGAAAAACTGTTTTTT
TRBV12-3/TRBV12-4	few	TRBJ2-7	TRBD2	CASRQGLAGGLEQYF	TGTGCCAGCAGACAAGGACTAGCGGGGGGGCTCGAGCAGTACTTC
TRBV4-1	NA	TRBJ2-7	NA	CASSRQLSYEQYF	TGCGCCAGCAGCCGACAGCTCTCCTACGAGCAGTACTTC